Shown below are 15 T cell receptor beta chains from a single sample sequenced in a study of T cell repertoires in cytomegalovirus infection. Each CDR3 protein is one row after TCRdb ran MiXCR on the reads. This repertoire shows approximately 770,000 distinct CDR3 sequences, around 29% found once; its top ten account for under 15%. Their antigens are not known. The starting material was cultured CD8+ T cells from PBMCs, obtained from culture after CMV antigen stimulation. The receptors derive from a human donor in good health (CMV status not recorded). Some clones in this sample may be carry-over from other donors' samples.

This clonotype was counted a few times. The gene calls are TRBV23-1 and TRBJ1-6, with D unclear. TRBV23-1 is an open reading frame whose function is uncertain. The CDR3 length is 17 residues. V gave up 6 bases and J gave up 9 bases, with 24 bases separating them. Here the CDR3 reads CASRPPWAPGMSSPLHF. CDR3 DNA sequence: TGCGCCAGCAGACCCCCCTGGGCCCCCGGGATGAGTTCACCCCTCCACTTT.

The chain joins TRBV11-2 to TRBJ2-7, with D tentatively TRBD1 (5 bases). Per germline, CDR1 SGHAT and CDR2 FQNNGV. V lost 1 base and J 4 bases, leaving 14 bases between the germline ends. This CDR3 has 15 amino acids. CDR3 sequence: CASSLGQGPLYEQYV. CDR3 DNA: TGTGCCAGCAGCTTAGGGCAGGGCCCCTTATACGAGCAGTACGTC.

This clonotype was recorded a few times. The CDR3 loop reads CASSLAGGVARQYF. The CDR3 DNA sequence: TGTGCCAGCAGTTTAGCGGGGGGAGTAGCTCGGCAGTACTTC. This rearrangement joins TRBV27 to TRBJ2-7; the match to TRBD2 covers 8 bases. The CDR3 runs 14 residues. The V gene's germline CDR1 is MNHEY and CDR2 SMNVEV (reference sequence). J was trimmed by 9 bases and V by 2 bases; bases with no gene match: 9.

This clonotype was seen a few times. The rearrangement joins TRBV6-2 or TRBV6-3 to TRBJ1-1; D remains unclear. The CDR3 has 15 residues. Germline V CDR1 and CDR2: MNHEY, SVGEGT. V lost 1 base and J lost 4, with 13 bases in between. CDR3 residues: CASSYYATVITEAFF. CDR3 nucleotide sequence: TGTGCCAGCAGTTACTACGCAACCGTGATCACTGAAGCTTTCTTT.

The chain links TRBV2 to TRBJ2-7; 9 bases agree with TRBD2. This CDR3 comprises 17 residues. Germline V gene lookup returns CDR1 SNHLY and CDR2 FYNNEI. The trim removed 2 bases at V and 9 bases at J, leaving 17 bases unmatched. In DNA, the CDR3 is TGTGCCAGCAGTGAATCTCTACTTTTGGCTAGCGGGGTTACGCAGTACTTC. As protein: CASSESLLLASGVTQYF.

The V call is TRBV4-1, the J call TRBJ1-2; D may be TRBD1 (6 bases). The CDR3 totals 13 residues. CDR1 is MGHRA and CDR2 is YSYEKL in the germline V gene. With 1 base removed from V and 3 bases from J, the gap between germline ends came to 6 bases. CDR3 region: CASSQAGDYGYTF. The CDR3 nucleotides are TGCGCCAGCAGCCAAGCAGGGGACTATGGCTACACCTTC.

This rearrangement joins TRBV10-3 to TRBJ1-1; a weak D match, TRBD1 (6 bases). The germline V gene encodes CDR1 ENHRY and CDR2 SYGVKD. The CDR3 runs to 12 residues. The germline V and J ends were trimmed by 4 bases and 6 bases, with 9 bases remaining between them. CDR3 in amino acids: CAISGGGAEAFF. CDR3 nucleotides: TGTGCCATCAGTGGGGGGGGCGCTGAAGCTTTCTTT.

V and J are TRBV6-2 or TRBV6-3 and TRBJ1-2, with 7 bases fitting TRBD1. Looked up from germline, CDR1 is MNHEY and CDR2 is SVGEGT. This CDR3 has 14 amino acids. The trim removed 5 bases at V and 8 bases at J, leaving 11 bases unmatched. CDR3: CASSELGGTRGYTF. For the CDR3, the DNA is TGTGCCAGCAGTGAGCTAGGGGGCACAAGAGGCTACACCTTC.

This clonotype was counted between two and nine times. The genes are TRBV3-1 and TRBJ2-1; 8 bases are shared with TRBD2. Germline CDR1 is LGHDT and CDR2 is YNNKEL (reference sequence). The CDR3 has 13 residues. Trimming at V came to 1 base and at J to 12 bases, leaving 5 bases not matched to a gene. The CDR3, as DNA: TGTGCCAGCAGCCAAGTCGGGGGGGCCGGGCAGTTCTTC. Protein: CASSQVGGAGQFF.

The chain couples TRBV6-6 to TRBJ1-1, with D possibly being TRBD1 (6 bases). CDR3 length: 15 amino acids. Trimming cost V 6 bases and J 4 bases, with 18 bases left between them. In germline, CDR1 is MNHNY, CDR2 SVGAGI (reference sequence). The CDR3 bases are TGTGCCAGCAGACCCGAACAGGGAAGGGGCACTGAAGCTTTCTTT. Encoded protein: CASRPEQGRGTEAFF.

A few counts support this clonotype. The rearrangement links TRBV6-6 to TRBJ2-1; D is undetermined. Germline CDR1 is MNHNY and CDR2 is SVGAGI (reference sequence). This CDR3 spans 15 amino acids. Trimming stripped 0 bases from V and 0 bases from J, with 6 bases between. This chain's CDR3 is CASSYSAASYNEQFF. DNA for the CDR3: TGTGCCAGCAGTTACTCGGCAGCCTCCTACAATGAGCAGTTCTTC.

This chain connects TRBV19 to TRBJ1-4; D call uncertain. The CDR3 covers 16 residues. The germline V gene encodes CDR1 LNHDA and CDR2 SQIVND (reference sequence). The V end lost 0 bases, the J end lost 8 bases, and 16 bases lay between the germline ends. The CDR3 bases are TGTGCCAGTAGTATAGATGCGAATCAACTACGGGAAAAACTGTTTTTT. Translated: CASSIDANQLREKLFF.

There are many counts of this clonotype. The rearrangement uses TRBV7-9 and TRBJ1-1, with D unresolved. V lost 5 bases and J lost 3, with 16 bases in between. CDR1 and CDR2 (germline): SEHNR, FQNEAQ (reference sequence). This CDR3 is built from 15 residues. The CDR3 bases are TGTGCCAGCAGCCAACCGGGCCTTTCCGACACTGAAGCTTTCTTT. This translates into CASSQPGLSDTEAFF.

There are a few counts of this clonotype. V is TRBV6-5 and J is TRBJ1-1; D possibly corresponds to TRBD1 (5 bases). The ends were cut back, 7 bases at V and 6 bases at J, with 15 bases in the middle. This CDR3 contains 13 residues. CDR1 is MNHEY and CDR2 is SVGAGI in the germline V gene. CDR3 sequence (DNA): TGTGCCAGCATTGGAGAGGGGTTGTCTGAAGCTTTCTTT. This gives the protein CASIGEGLSEAFF.

The chain has TRBV12-3 or TRBV12-4 and TRBJ1-5, with D maybe TRBD1 (5 bases). The CDR3 has 15 residues. Trimming pared 7 bases from V and 8 bases from J, leaving 21 bases between. This CDR3 is CASTEDTRVGEPQHF. CDR3 bases: TGTGCCAGCACCGAGGACACCCGGGTCGGTGAGCCCCAGCATTTT.